This TCR beta chain is from a study of T cells in Graves' hyperthyroidism and ophthalmopathy. RNA transcripts were the template for amplifying TCR beta CDR3 regions. Initially, a first-round RT-PCR of the TCR CDR3 employed the HTBI primer set. MiXCR, applied by TCRdb to the multiplex PCR reads, yields one record per CDR3 protein. Among around 300,000 distinct CDR3 sequences listed, around 13% were seen once. Patients aged 18 to 65 had newly diagnosed hyperthyroidism lasting under 2 months. The CDR3 sequence runs 18 residues, both termini included. The germline CDR1 and CDR2 sequences are WNHNN and SYGVQD (reference sequence). This clonotype has a handful of counts. The DNA is left out, because the CDR3 cannot be placed on it with certainty; the CDR3 is given as TCRdb lists it.

The TCR originated in a woman between 25 and 40 years old with Graves' hyperthyroidism. Sequencing was carried out using blood. The genes are TRBV10-1 and TRBJ2-2. The CDR3 reads CASPMVTRALKGPGSCFF.